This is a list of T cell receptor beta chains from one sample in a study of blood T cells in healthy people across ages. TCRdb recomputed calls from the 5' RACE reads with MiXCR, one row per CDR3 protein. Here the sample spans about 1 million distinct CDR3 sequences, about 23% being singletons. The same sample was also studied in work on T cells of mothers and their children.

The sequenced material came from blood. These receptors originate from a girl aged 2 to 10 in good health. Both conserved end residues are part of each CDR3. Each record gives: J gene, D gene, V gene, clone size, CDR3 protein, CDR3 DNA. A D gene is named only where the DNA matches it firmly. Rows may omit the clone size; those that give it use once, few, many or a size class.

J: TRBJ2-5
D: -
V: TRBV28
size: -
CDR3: CASTKGSGTQYF
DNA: TGTGCCAGCACGAAGGGTTCGGGGACCCAGTACTTC

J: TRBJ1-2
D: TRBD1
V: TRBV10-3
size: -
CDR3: CAIRKPDRAANYGYTF
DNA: TGTGCCATCAGGAAACCCGACAGGGCGGCTAACTATGGCTACACCTTC

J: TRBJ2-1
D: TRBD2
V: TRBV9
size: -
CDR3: CASSPPGGDGQFF
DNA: TGTGCCAGCAGCCCACCCGGGGGGGATGGGCAGTTCTTC

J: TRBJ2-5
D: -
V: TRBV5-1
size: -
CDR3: CASTRGLGETQYF
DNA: TGCGCCAGCACCCGAGGCTTGGGGGAGACCCAGTACTTC

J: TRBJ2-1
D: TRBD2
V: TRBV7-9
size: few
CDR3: CASSPPGRGGLNEQFF
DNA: TGTGCCAGCAGCCCCCCCGGGAGGGGAGGATTAAATGAGCAGTTCTTC

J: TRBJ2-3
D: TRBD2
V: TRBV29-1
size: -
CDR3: CSGGGGTSDTQYF
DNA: TGCAGCGGGGGCGGGGGGACATCGGATACGCAGTATTTT

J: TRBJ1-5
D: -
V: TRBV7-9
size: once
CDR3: CASSPSAGPSNQPQHF
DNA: TGTGCCAGCAGCCCTAGCGCAGGGCCTAGCAATCAGCCCCAGCATTTT

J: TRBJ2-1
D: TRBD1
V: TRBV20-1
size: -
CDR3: CSASNDRGPYNEQFF
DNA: TGCAGTGCTAGTAACGACAGGGGCCCCTACAATGAGCAGTTCTTC

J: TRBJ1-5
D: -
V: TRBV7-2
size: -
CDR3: CASSIRGNQPQHF
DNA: TGTGCCAGCAGCATCAGGGGCAATCAGCCCCAGCATTTT

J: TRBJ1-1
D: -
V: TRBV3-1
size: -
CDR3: CASSPHQRDTEAFF
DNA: TGTGCCAGCAGCCCCCATCAGCGGGACACTGAAGCTTTCTTT

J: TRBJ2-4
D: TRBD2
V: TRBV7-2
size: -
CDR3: CASSLVASGDNIQYF
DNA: TGTGCCAGCAGCTTAGTGGCTAGCGGGGATAACATTCAGTACTTC

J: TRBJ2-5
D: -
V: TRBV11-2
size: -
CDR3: CASRSPSPTGEQYF
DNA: TGTGCCAGCAGATCCCCGTCTCCTACGGGGGAGCAGTACTTC

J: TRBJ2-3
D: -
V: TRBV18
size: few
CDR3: CASSPSDSELVDTQYF
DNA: TGTGCCAGCTCACCCTCGGACAGCGAATTGGTAGATACGCAGTATTTT

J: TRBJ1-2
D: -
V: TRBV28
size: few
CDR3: CASSFVSSGYTF
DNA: TGTGCCAGCAGTTTCGTCAGCAGTGGCTACACCTTC

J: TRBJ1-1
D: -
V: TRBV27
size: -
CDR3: CASRIGGMNTEAFF
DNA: TGTGCCAGCAGGATTGGTGGGATGAACACTGAAGCTTTCTTT

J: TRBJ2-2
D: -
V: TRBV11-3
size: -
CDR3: CASSLGMGATTGELFF
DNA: TGTGCCAGCAGCTTGGGGATGGGGGCTACCACCGGGGAGCTGTTTTTT

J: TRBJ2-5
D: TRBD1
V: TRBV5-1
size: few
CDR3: CASSFQTGGGETQYF
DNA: TGCGCCAGCAGCTTCCAGACAGGGGGCGGAGAGACCCAGTACTTC

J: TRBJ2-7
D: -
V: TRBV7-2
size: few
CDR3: CASRDRANRTYEQYF
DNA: TGTGCCAGCAGAGACCGGGCCAATCGAACCTACGAGCAGTACTTC

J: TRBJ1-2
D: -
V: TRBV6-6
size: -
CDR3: CASSYRTTYGYTF
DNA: TGTGCCAGCAGTTACCGGACGACATATGGCTACACCTTC

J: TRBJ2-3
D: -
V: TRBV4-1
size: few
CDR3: CASSLSRDSTDTQYF
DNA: TGCGCCAGCAGCCTAAGCCGGGACTCGACAGATACGCAGTATTTT

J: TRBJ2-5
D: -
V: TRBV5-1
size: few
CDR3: CASRADGAKETQYF
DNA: TGCGCCAGCCGAGCGGACGGAGCCAAAGAGACCCAGTACTTC

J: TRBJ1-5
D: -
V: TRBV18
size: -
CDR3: CASSPKTGPNRPQHF
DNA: TGTGCCAGCTCACCAAAGACAGGCCCCAATCGGCCCCAGCATTTT

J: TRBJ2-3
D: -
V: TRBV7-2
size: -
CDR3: CASSLSGIDTQYF
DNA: TGTGCCAGCAGCCTCAGTGGTATAGATACGCAGTATTTT

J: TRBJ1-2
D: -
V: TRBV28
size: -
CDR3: CASSFLGREVPSNYGYTF
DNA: TGTGCCAGCAGTTTTCTCGGGAGGGAGGTCCCATCTAACTATGGCTACACCTTC

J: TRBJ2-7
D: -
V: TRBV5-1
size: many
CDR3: CASSLGGTQPYEQYF
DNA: TGCGCCAGCAGCTTAGGGGGGACTCAACCTTACGAGCAGTACTTC

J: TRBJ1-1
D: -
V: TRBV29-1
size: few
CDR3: CSVVGLYTEAFF
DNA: TGCAGCGTTGTTGGGCTCTACACTGAAGCTTTCTTT